This T cell receptor beta chain was sequenced for a study of cytomegalovirus exposure and HLA in healthy donors. It was with 60 Vbeta and 13 Jbeta primers that the PCR ran. The authors' processing: A later analysis counted about 80 million unique TCR beta chains, around 10 million shared. TCRdb's copy holds only in-frame clones and misses some; the assay was immunoSEQ multiplex PCR. V, J and clone size are taken as reported in that table, and D and trimming were inferred from the DNA itself. The profile shows 110,000 to 150,000 clones, 70% to 90% of them singletons. This CDR3 contains 14 residues. V was clipped by 8 bases and J by 2 bases, with 16 bases between them. Germline values: CDR1 MNHEY, CDR2 SMNVEV (reference sequence).

The receptor's source is a woman aged 40 to 55 in good health and CMV-seropositive. This rearrangement joins TRBV27 to TRBJ2-7; D is unclear. Sequencing was performed on PBMCs. The CDR3 reads CASRSRSPPYEQYF. The CDR3 DNA sequence: TGTGCCAGCCGCTCTCGAAGCCCTCCCTACGAGCAGTACTTC.